This T cell receptor beta chain was profiled in a study of Ad26.COV2.S vaccination and SARS-CoV-2 variants (dated by TCRdb to the early 2020s). Background for the entire study: Vaccine-arm donors came from COV1001, a multicentre, randomized, double-blind, placebo-controlled phase I-IIa trial of Ad26.COV2.S in healthy adults. Dosing of Ad26.COV2.S was intramuscular, at either 5x10^10 or 1x10^11 viral particles, delivered as one shot or as two shots spaced 56 days apart. The specificity and breadth of SARS-CoV-2-reactive T cell receptors after Ad26.COV2.S vaccination were assessed by TCRbeta repertoire sequencing. A total of 32 samples were included in the TCR-sequenced set, comprising roughly 19 Ad26.COV2.S vaccine recipients, 5 placebo recipients and 8 SARS-CoV-2 convalescent individuals. Trial participants were randomized into five groups of five, in which low-dose or high-dose Ad26.COV2.S was given once or twice, or placebo was given on both occasions. Investigators did not know the trial group allocation while performing experiments and assessing outcomes.

About this clone: Its recognized antigen is unknown. Per-base quality was not reported, and no clone a single base away is much larger than it.

The treatment or condition label of this sample denotes: 15 to 20 received Ad26.COV2.S at low or high dose, single or two shots; about five received placebo; per-sample allocation not given. For vaccine and placebo recipients, the sequenced repertoires came from samples collected on day 63 after the first injection. Cohort 1b enrolled some 25 adults aged 18-55 years at a single site in Boston, USA, between 29 July and 7 August 2020. Ad26.COV2.S consisted of a replication-incompetent adenovirus type 26 vector by which a prefusion-stabilized SARS-CoV-2 spike protein from the original Wuhan strain was expressed. The immunoSEQ Assay was the method used to sequence TCRbeta CDR3 regions. After extraction, genomic DNA underwent amplification by bias-controlled multiplex PCR, followed by high-throughput sequencing. As for the authors' bioinformatics: Collapsing and filtering of sequences were performed to quantify the absolute abundance of each unique TCRbeta CDR3 region. Usable DNA was measured by amplifying reference genes present in all nucleated cells, and TCRbeta template counts were normalized to that usable DNA to estimate T cell fraction. Repertoire TCRs were annotated as SARS-CoV-2-specific when V gene, CDR3 amino acid sequence and J gene were exactly matched to a known reactive TCR set. The reference SARS-CoV-2 TCR set was obtained from MIRA and was filtered for enrichment in COVID-19-positive ImmuneCODE repertoires, whereby public or cross-reactive TCRs were removed. Using the MIRA antigens, annotated TCRs were further analysed by specific ORF or by position within an ORF. Breadth was defined as annotated unique rearrangements over total unique productive rearrangements; depth was the summed frequency of those rearrangements. Group comparisons of TCR breadth used two-sided Wilcoxon rank-sum tests. TCRdb stores this immuneACCESS table with in-frame sequences only. Part of the clones is absent; in the studies checked, under half of the shortfall reflects unresolved V genes, and no reason is known for the rest. D and trimming were read from the DNA, whereas the V and J calls and clone size are those reported in that table. This sample is represented by hundreds of thousands of clones; around 89% of them were singletons. The top ten clones comprise around 4.5% of the sample.

The paper's findings and limits, for the study overall: After vaccination, spike-specific CD8+ and CD4+ T cell responses were reported to show substantial breadth. Ad26.COV2.S recipients had higher spike-specific TCR breadth than placebo recipients (P = 0.0014). Comparing responses between vaccine doses or regimens was not something the study was powered to do. Comparable non-spike TCR breadth was observed between vaccine and placebo recipients, consistent with only spike being contained in the vaccine. The authors noted that the TCR breadth and depth analyses may have underestimated total T cell responses.

Based on the germline V gene, the CDR1 and CDR2 sequences are SGHRS and YFSETQ. The CDR3 runs 13 amino acids, cysteine and phenylalanine included. Only the CDR3 part of the read is kept: 39 bases, read in frame from the first base. V drops 0 bases and J drops 0 bases, leaving 2 bases in between. The sample consisted of peripheral blood, taken in a trial of Ad26.COV2.S vaccine versus placebo. The rearrangement joined TRBV5-1 to TRBJ2-3; there is no confident call for the D gene. This clonotype was sampled from a person between 18 and 65 years old who received the Ad26.COV2.S COVID-19 vaccine or a placebo. The DNA reads as follows: TGCGCCAGCAGCTTGGTCAGCACAGATACGCAGTATTTT. Its product reads: CASSLVSTDTQYF. Joined to the reference TRBV5-1 and TRBJ2-3 proteins, this CDR3 gives the full variable domain: KAGVTQTPRYLIKTRGQQVTLSCSPISGHRSVSWYQQTPGQGLQFLFEYFSETQRNKGNFPGRFSGRQFSNSRSEMNVSTLELGDSALYLCASSLVSTDTQYFGPGTRLTVL.